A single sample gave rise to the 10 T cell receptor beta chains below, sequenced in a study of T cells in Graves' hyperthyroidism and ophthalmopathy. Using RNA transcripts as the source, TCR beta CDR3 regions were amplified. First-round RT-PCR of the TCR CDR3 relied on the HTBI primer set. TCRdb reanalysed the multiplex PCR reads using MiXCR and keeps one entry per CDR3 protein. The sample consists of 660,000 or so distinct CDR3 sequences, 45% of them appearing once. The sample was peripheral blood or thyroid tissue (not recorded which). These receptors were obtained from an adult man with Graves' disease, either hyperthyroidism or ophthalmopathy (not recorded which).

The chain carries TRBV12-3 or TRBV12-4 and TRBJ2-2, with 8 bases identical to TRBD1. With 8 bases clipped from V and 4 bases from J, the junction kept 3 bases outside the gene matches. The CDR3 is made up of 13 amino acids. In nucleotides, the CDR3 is TGTGCCAGCGGACAGGGAGGCACCGGGGAGCTGTTTTTT. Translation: CASGQGGTGELFF.

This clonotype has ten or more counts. This chain's CDR3 is CATSRAIDRGTSPLHF. The CDR3 nucleotides are TGTGCCACCAGCAGAGCCATTGACAGGGGCACGTCACCCCTCCACTTT. The chain employs TRBV15 and TRBJ1-6, with TRBD1 matching over 8 bases. The V gene's germline CDR1 is LNHNV and CDR2 YYDKDF (reference sequence). The CDR3 is 16 amino acids. Unmatched junction bases numbered 9, after V lost 1 base and J lost 10 bases.

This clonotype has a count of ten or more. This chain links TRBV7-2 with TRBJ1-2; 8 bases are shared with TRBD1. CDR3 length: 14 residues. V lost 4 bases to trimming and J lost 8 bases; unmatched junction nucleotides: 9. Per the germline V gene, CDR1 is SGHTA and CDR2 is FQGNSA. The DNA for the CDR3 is TGTGCCAGCAGCTCAATTCAGGGGGCAGGCGGCTACACCTTC. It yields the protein CASSSIQGAGGYTF.

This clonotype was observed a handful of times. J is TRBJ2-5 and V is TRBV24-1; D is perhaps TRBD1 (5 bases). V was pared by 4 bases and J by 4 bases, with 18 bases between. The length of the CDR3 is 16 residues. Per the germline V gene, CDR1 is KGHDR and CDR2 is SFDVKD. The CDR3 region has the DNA TGTGCCACCAGTGACCCCGGCCCATATCAGGGAGAGACCCAGTACTTC. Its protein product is CATSDPGPYQGETQYF.

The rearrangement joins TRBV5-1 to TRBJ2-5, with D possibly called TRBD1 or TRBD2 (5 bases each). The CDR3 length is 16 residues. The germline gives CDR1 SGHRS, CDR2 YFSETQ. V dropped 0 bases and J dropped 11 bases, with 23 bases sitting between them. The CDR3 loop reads CASSLAGLHNTREQYF. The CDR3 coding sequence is TGCGCCAGCAGCTTGGCCGGACTCCATAACACCAGGGAGCAGTACTTC.

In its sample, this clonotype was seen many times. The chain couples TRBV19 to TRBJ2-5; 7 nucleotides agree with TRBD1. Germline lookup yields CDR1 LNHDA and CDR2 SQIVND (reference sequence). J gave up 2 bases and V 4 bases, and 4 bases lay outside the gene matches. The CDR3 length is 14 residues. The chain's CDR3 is CASSKDRRQETQYF. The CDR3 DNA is TGTGCCAGTAGTAAGGACAGGAGGCAAGAGACCCAGTACTTC.

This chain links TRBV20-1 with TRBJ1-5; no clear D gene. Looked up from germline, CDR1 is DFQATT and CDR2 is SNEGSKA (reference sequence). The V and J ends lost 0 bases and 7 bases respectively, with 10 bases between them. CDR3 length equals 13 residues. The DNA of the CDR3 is TGCAGTGCTAGAGATTACGGGGAACAGCCCCAGCATTTT. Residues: CSARDYGEQPQHF.

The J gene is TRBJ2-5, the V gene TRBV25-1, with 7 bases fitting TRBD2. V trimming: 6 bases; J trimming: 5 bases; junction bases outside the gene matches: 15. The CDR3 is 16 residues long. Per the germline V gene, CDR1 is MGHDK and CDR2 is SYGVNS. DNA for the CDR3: TGTGCCAGCAGCGTGCAACTCGGCGGGAGAGGGGAGACCCAGTACTTC. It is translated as CASSVQLGGRGETQYF.

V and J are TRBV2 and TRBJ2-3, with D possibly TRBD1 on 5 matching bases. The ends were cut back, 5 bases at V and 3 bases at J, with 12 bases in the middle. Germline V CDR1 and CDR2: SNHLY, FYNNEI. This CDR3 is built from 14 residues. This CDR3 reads CASSYGRATDTQYF. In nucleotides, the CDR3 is TGTGCCAGCAGTTATGGCAGGGCGACAGATACGCAGTATTTT.

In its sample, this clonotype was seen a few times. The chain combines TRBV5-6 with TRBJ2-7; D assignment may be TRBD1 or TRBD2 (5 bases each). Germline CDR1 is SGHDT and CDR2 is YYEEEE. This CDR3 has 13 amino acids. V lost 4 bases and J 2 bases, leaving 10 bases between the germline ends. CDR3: CASSPGRAYEQYF. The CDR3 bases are TGTGCCAGCAGCCCGGGACGGGCCTACGAGCAGTACTTC.